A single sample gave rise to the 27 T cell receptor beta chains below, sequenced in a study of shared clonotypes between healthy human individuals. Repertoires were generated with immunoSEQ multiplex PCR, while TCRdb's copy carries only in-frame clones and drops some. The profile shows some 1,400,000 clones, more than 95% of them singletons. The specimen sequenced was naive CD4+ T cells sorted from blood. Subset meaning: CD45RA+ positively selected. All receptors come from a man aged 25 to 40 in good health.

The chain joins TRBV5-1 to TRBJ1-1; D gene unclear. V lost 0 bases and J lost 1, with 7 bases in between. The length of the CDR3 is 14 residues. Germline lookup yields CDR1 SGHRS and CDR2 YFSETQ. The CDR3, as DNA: TGCGCCAGCAGCTTGGCGCCGCAGAACACTGAAGCTTTCTTT. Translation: CASSLAPQNTEAFF.

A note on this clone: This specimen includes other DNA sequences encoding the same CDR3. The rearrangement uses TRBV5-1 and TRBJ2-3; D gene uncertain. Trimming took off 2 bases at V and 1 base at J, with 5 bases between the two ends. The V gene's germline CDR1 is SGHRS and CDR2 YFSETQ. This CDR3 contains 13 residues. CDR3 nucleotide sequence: TGCGCCAGCAGCTTTGGGGGCACAGATACGCAGTATTTT. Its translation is CASSFGGTDTQYF.

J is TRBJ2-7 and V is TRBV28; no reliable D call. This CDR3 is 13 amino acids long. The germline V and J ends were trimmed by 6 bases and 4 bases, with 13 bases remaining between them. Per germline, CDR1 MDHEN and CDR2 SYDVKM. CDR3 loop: CASSWVGEYEQYF. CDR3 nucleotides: TGTGCCAGCAGCTGGGTAGGAGAGTACGAGCAGTACTTC.

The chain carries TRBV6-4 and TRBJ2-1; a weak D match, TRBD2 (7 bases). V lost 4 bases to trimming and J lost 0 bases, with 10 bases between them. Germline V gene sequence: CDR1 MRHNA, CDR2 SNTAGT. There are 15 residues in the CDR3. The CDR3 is CASSGEGGSYNEQFF. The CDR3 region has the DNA TGTGCCAGCAGTGGGGAGGGGGGCTCCTACAATGAGCAGTTCTTC.

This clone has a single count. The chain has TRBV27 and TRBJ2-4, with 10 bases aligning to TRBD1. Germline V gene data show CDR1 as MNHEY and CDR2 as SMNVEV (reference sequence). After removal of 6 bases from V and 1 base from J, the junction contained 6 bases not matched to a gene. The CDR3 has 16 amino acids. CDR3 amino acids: CASRTRQGAAKNIQYF. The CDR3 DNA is TGTGCCAGCAGAACCAGACAGGGGGCTGCCAAAAACATTCAGTACTTC.

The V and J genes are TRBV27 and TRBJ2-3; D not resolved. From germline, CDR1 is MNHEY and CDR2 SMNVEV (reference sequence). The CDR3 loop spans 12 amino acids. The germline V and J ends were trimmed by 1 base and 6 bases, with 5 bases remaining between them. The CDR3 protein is CASSLYGDTQYF. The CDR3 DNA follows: TGTGCCAGCAGTTTATATGGGGATACGCAGTATTTT.

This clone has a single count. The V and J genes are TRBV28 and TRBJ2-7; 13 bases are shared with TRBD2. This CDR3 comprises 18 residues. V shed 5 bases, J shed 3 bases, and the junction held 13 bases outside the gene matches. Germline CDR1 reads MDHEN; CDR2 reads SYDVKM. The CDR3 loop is CASSPPGLAGPHYYEQYF. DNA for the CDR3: TGTGCCAGCAGTCCCCCGGGACTAGCGGGACCACACTACTACGAGCAGTACTTC.

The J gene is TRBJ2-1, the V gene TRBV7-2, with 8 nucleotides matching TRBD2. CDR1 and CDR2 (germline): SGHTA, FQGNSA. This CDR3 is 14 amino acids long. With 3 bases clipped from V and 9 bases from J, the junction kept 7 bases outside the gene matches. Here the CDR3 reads CASSLHRTSTEQFF. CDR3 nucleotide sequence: TGTGCCAGCAGCTTGCATCGGACTAGCACTGAGCAGTTCTTC.

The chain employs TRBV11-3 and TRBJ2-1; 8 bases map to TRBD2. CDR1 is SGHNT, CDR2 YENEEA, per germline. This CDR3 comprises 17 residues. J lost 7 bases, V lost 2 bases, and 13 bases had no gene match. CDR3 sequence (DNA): TGTGCCAGCAGCTTATATGCCTCGGGAGGGCCTAGGAATGAGCAGTTCTTC. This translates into CASSLYASGGPRNEQFF.

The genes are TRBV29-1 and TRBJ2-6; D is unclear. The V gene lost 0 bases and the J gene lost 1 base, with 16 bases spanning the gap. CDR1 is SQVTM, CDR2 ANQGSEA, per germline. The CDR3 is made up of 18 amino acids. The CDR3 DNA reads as TGCAGCGTTGAAGAAGGCCCCTTCGGACCTTCTGGGGCCAACGTCCTGACTTTC. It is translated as CSVEEGPFGPSGANVLTF. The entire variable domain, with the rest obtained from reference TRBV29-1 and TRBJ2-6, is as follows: SAVISQKPSRDICQRGTSLTIQCQVDSQVTMMFWYRQQPGQSLTLIATANQGSEATYESGFVIDKFPISRPNLTFSTLTVSNMSPEDSSIYLCSVEEGPFGPSGANVLTFGAGSRLTVL.

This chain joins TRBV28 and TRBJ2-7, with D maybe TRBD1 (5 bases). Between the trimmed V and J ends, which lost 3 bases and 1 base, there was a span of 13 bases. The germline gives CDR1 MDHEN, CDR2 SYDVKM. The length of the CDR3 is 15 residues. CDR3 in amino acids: CASSFLDNYSYEQYF. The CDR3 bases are TGTGCCAGCAGTTTTCTGGACAACTATTCCTACGAGCAGTACTTC.

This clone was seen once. CDR3 nucleotide sequence: TGTGCCACCAGCAGGCGAGCAGCCCCCAGCAATCAGCCCCAGCATTTT. Translation: CATSRRAAPSNQPQHF. The chain joins TRBV15 to TRBJ1-5; D is undetermined. V lost 3 bases and J 1 base, leaving 13 bases between the germline ends. Germline V gene data show CDR1 as LNHNV and CDR2 as YYDKDF (reference sequence). This CDR3 region has 16 residues. Full variable domain (outside the CDR3, taken from reference TRBV15 and TRBJ1-5): DAMVIQNPRYQVTQFGKPVTLSCSQTLNHNVMYWYQQKSSQAPKLLFHYYDKDFNNEADTPDNFQSRRPNTSFCFLDIRSPGLGDTAMYLCATSRRAAPSNQPQHFGDGTRLSIL.

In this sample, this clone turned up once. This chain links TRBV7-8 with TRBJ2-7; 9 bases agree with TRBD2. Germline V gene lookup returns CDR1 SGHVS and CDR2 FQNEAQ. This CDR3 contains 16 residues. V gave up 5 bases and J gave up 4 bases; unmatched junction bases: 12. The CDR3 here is CASSIPPAGGFYEQYF. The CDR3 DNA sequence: TGTGCCAGCAGCATCCCCCCGGCGGGAGGGTTTTACGAGCAGTACTTC.

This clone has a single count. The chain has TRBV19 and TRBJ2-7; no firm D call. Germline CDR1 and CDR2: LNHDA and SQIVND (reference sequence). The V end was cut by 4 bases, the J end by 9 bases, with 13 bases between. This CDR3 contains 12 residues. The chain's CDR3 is CASSTTDRRQYF. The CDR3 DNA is TGTGCCAGTAGTACCACTGACCGGAGGCAGTACTTC.

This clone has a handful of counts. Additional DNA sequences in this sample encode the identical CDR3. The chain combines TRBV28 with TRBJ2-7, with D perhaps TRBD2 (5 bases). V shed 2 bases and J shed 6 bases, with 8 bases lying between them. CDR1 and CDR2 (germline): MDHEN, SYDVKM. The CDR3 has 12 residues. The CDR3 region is CASSLLAGEQYF. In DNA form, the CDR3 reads TGTGCCAGCAGTTTACTAGCAGGCGAGCAGTACTTC.

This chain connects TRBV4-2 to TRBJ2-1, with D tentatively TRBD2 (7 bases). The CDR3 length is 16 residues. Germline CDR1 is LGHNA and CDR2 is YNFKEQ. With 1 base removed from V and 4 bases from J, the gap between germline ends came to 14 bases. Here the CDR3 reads CASSQVLSGTYNEQFF. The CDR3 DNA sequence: TGTGCCAGCAGCCAAGTTCTAAGCGGGACATACAATGAGCAGTTCTTC.

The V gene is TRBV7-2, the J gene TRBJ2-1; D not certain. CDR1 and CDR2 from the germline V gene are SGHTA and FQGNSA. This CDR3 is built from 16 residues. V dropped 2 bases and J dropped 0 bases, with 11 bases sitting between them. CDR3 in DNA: TGTGCCAGCAGCTTAACCACTACAATCTCCTACAATGAGCAGTTCTTC. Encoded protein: CASSLTTTISYNEQFF.

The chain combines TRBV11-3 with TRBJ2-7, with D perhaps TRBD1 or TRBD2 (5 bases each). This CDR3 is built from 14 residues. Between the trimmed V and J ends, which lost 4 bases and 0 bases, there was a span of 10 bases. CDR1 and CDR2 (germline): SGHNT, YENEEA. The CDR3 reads CASSSGPSSYEQYF. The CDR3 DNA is TGTGCCAGCAGCTCGGGGCCCTCCTCCTACGAGCAGTACTTC.

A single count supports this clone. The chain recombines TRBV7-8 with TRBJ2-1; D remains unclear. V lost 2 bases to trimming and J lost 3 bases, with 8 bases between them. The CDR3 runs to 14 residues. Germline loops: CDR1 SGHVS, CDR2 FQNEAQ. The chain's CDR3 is CASSLLESYNEQFF. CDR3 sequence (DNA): TGTGCCAGCAGCTTATTAGAAAGCTACAATGAGCAGTTCTTC.

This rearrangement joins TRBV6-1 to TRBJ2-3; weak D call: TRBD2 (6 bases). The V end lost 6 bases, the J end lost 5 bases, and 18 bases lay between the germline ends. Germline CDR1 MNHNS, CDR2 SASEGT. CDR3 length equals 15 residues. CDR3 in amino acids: CASSDIASEIDTQYF. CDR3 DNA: TGTGCCAGCAGCGACATCGCTAGCGAGATAGATACGCAGTATTTT.

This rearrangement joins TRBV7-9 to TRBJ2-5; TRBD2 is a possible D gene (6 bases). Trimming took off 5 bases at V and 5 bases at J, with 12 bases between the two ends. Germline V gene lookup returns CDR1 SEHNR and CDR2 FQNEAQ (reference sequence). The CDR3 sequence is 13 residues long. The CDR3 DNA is TGTGCCAGCAGCCTCGTAGGAGGGGAGACCCAGTACTTC. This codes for CASSLVGGETQYF.

CDR3 sequence (DNA): TGTGCCAGCAGCTTGGGGCCTGGGTCACCCCTCCACTTT. As protein: CASSLGPGSPLHF. The J gene is TRBJ1-6, the V gene TRBV5-4; D not certain. The germline V and J ends were trimmed by 0 bases and 10 bases, with 8 bases remaining between them. The CDR3 runs 13 residues. CDR1 and CDR2 from the germline V gene are SGHNT and YYREEE (reference sequence).

This chain's CDR3 is CASSSWTENSNQPQHF. CDR3 bases: TGTGCCAGCAGTTCTTGGACGGAAAATAGCAATCAGCCCCAGCATTTT. The chain combines TRBV27 with TRBJ1-5; D is ambiguous. Germline loops: CDR1 MNHEY, CDR2 SMNVEV (reference sequence). This CDR3 spans 16 amino acids. Deletions cut 4 bases from V and 0 bases from J, with 13 bases between.

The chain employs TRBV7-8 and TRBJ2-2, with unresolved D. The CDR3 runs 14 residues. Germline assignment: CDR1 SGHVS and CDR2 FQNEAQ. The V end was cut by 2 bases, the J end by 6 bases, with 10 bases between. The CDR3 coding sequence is TGTGCCAGCAGCTTACGGTTCATCGCCGGGGAGCTGTTTTTT. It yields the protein CASSLRFIAGELFF.

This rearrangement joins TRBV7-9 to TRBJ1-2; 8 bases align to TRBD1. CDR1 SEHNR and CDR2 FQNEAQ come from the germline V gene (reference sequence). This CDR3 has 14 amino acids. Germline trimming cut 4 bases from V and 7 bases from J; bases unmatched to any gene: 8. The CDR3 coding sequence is TGTGCCAGCAGCTCTGGGAGGACAGGGTTTGGCTACACCTTC. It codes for CASSSGRTGFGYTF.

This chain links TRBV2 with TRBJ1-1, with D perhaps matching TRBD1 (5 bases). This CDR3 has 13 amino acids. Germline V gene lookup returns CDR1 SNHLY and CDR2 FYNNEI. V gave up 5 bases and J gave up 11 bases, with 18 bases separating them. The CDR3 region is CASSRQFLQTAFF. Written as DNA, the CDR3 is TGTGCCAGCAGTAGACAGTTTCTCCAAACGGCTTTCTTT.

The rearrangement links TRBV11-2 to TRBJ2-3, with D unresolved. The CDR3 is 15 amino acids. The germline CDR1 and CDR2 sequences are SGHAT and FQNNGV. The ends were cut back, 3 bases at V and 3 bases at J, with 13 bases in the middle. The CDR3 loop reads CASSFITARTDTQYF. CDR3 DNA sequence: TGTGCCAGCAGCTTTATTACAGCACGGACAGATACGCAGTATTTT. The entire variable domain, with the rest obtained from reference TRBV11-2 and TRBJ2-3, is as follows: EAGVAQSPRYKIIEKRQSVAFWCNPISGHATLYWYQQILGQGPKLLIQFQNNGVVDDSQLPKDRFSAERLKGVDSTLKIQPAKLEDSAVYLCASSFITARTDTQYFGPGTRLTVL.